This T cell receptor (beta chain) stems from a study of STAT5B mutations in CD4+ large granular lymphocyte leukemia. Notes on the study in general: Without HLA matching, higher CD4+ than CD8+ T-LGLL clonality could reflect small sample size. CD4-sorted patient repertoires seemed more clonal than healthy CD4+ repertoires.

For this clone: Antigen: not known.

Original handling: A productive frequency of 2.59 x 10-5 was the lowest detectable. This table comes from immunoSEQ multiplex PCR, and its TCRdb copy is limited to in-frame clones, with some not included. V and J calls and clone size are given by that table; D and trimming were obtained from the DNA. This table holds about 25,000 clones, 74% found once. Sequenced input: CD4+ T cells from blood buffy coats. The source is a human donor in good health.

CDR3 in DNA: TGTGCCAGCAGCGTAGCTCCCAATCAGCCCCAGCATTTT. Amino acids: CASSVAPNQPQHF. The V call is TRBV9, the J call TRBJ1-5; no clear D. Trimming took off 0 bases at V and 3 bases at J, with 4 bases between the two ends. CDR3 size: 13 residues. Per the germline V gene, CDR1 is SGDLS and CDR2 is YYNGEE.